This TCR beta chain was observed in a study of shared clonotypes between healthy human individuals. A split of CD4+ cells into CD45RA+ naive and CD45RA-negative memory subsets was performed. The germline V gene encodes CDR1 MNHNY and CDR2 SVGAGI (reference sequence). The germline V and J ends were trimmed by 4 bases and 8 bases, with 8 bases remaining between them. The CDR3 has 11 residues. Assay: immunoSEQ multiplex PCR; the TCRdb copy retains only in-frame clones and omits some. The table records about 1 million clones, about 76% of them present only once. The chain links TRBV6-6 to TRBJ1-2, with D unresolved. The specimen sequenced was memory CD4+ T cells sorted from blood. The subset was: CD45RA-negative fraction. The sequence came from a man between 18 and 35 years old in good health. In DNA form, the CDR3 reads TGTGCCAGCAGTTCGGAACAAGGCTACACCTTC. Amino acid sequence: CASSSEQGYTF.